The rows below give T cell receptor beta chains drawn from one sample of a study of identical twins. TCRdb recomputed calls from the 5' RACE reads with MiXCR, one row per CDR3 protein. Here the sample spans hundreds of thousands of distinct CDR3 sequences, around a sixth being singletons. These data were likewise used in another study, on T cells expressing NK-cell markers.

Sequencing used PBMCs. These receptors all stem from a young woman in good health. The CDR3 runs from the conserved cysteine through the conserved F or W. Fields, in order: clone size, D gene, V gene, J gene, CDR3 DNA, CDR3 protein. A D gene is named only where the DNA matches it firmly. Clone sizes are given selectively: once, few, many, or a class where the clone is expanded.

clone size: few
D gene: -
V gene: TRBV6-2/TRBV6-3
J gene: TRBJ2-5
CDR3 DNA: TGTGCCAGCAGCAACAGACAGAGGGAGACCCAGTACTTC
CDR3 protein: CASSNRQRETQYF

clone size: -
D gene: -
V gene: TRBV6-5
J gene: TRBJ2-3
CDR3 DNA: TGTGCCAGCAGTTACTCGCTGCAGGATACGCAGTATTTT
CDR3 protein: CASSYSLQDTQYF

clone size: few
D gene: TRBD1
V gene: TRBV20-1
J gene: TRBJ1-2
CDR3 DNA: TGCAGTGCTAGGTACAGGGGTAACGACTATGGCTACACCTTC
CDR3 protein: CSARYRGNDYGYTF

clone size: few
D gene: TRBD2
V gene: TRBV10-3
J gene: TRBJ2-1
CDR3 DNA: TGTGCCATCAGCTCTAGCGGTAACTCCTACAATGAGCAGTTCTTC
CDR3 protein: CAISSSGNSYNEQFF

clone size: -
D gene: -
V gene: TRBV20-1
J gene: TRBJ2-7
CDR3 DNA: TGCAGTGCTAGGACTCAATCACCGCTTTACGAGCAGTACTTC
CDR3 protein: CSARTQSPLYEQYF

clone size: few
D gene: TRBD1
V gene: TRBV2
J gene: TRBJ2-7
CDR3 DNA: TGTGCCAGCAAGGACAGGGGATTGGTGCAGTACTTC
CDR3 protein: CASKDRGLVQYF

clone size: -
D gene: TRBD2
V gene: TRBV14
J gene: TRBJ2-2
CDR3 DNA: TGTGCCAGCAGCCCACCACTAGCGGGCGATGACACCGGGGAGCTGTTTTTT
CDR3 protein: CASSPPLAGDDTGELFF

clone size: -
D gene: -
V gene: TRBV3-1
J gene: TRBJ1-1
CDR3 DNA: TGTGCCAGCAGCCAAGTGACGGTCACTGAAGCTTTCTTT
CDR3 protein: CASSQVTVTEAFF

clone size: -
D gene: -
V gene: TRBV20-1
J gene: TRBJ2-2
CDR3 DNA: TGCAGTGCTAGAGATCGCGAGGGACGGGGCGGGGAGCTGTTTTTT
CDR3 protein: CSARDREGRGGELFF

clone size: -
D gene: -
V gene: TRBV18
J gene: TRBJ1-1
CDR3 DNA: TGTGCCAGCTCACCAGATAAGGGAGGCGGAAACACTGAAGCTTTCTTT
CDR3 protein: CASSPDKGGGNTEAFF

clone size: -
D gene: -
V gene: TRBV27
J gene: TRBJ1-5
CDR3 DNA: TGTGCCAGCAGTTTCCAACGTGTGAGCCAGCCCCAGCATTTT
CDR3 protein: CASSFQRVSQPQHF

clone size: few
D gene: -
V gene: TRBV6-1
J gene: TRBJ2-1
CDR3 DNA: TGTGCCAGCAGTGAGCTCCGGGACCTAAACTACAATGAGCAGTTCTTC
CDR3 protein: CASSELRDLNYNEQFF

clone size: few
D gene: TRBD2
V gene: TRBV5-4
J gene: TRBJ2-2
CDR3 DNA: TGTGCCAGCAGTCAGACTAGCGCGAGCACCGGGGAGCTGTTTTTT
CDR3 protein: CASSQTSASTGELFF

clone size: few
D gene: TRBD1
V gene: TRBV30
J gene: TRBJ1-2
CDR3 DNA: TGTGCCTGGAGTGTACAGGGGGCGCCCCTTGGCTATGGCTACACCTTC
CDR3 protein: CAWSVQGAPLGYGYTF

clone size: -
D gene: -
V gene: TRBV4-3
J gene: TRBJ2-2
CDR3 DNA: TGCGCCAGCAGCCAAGATAACACTGTCCCTAAGCGGGAGCTGTTTTTT
CDR3 protein: CASSQDNTVPKRELFF

clone size: -
D gene: -
V gene: TRBV3-1
J gene: TRBJ2-7
CDR3 DNA: TGTGCCAGCAGCCAAGAAAGCAGGGAGCGATACGAGCAGTACTTC
CDR3 protein: CASSQESRERYEQYF

clone size: -
D gene: -
V gene: TRBV3-1
J gene: TRBJ1-1
CDR3 DNA: TGTGCCAGCAGCCAAGATGAGGTTACCCGGGCTGAAGCTTTCTTT
CDR3 protein: CASSQDEVTRAEAFF

clone size: -
D gene: TRBD2
V gene: TRBV11-2
J gene: TRBJ2-1
CDR3 DNA: TGTGCCAGCAGCTTAATCCCTAGCGGGAGGTTTTCCTACAATGAGCAGTTCTTC
CDR3 protein: CASSLIPSGRFSYNEQFF